Below, 8 T cell receptor beta chains from the same sample are listed, as sequenced in a study of early T cells in non-severe SARS-CoV-2 infection listed by TCRdb under 2021. Preparation of the library involved 5' RACE. The instrument given in TCRdb is NextSeq 500. The public reads were run again by TCRdb, first through fastp at Q25 and then through MiXCR, and only productive beta chains were kept. Here each entry gathers all rows of one CDR3 protein and keeps the most common genes and DNA. The sample profile shows roughly 83,000 distinct CDR3 sequences; roughly 12% of them were found once. Around 4.8% of the sample rests with the top ten. The material sequenced was whole blood, taken at baseline. Every receptor here comes from an adult who was a healthcare worker with PCR-confirmed SARS-CoV-2 infection or an uninfected control (not recorded which).

The chain couples TRBV27 to TRBJ2-5; 8 bases match TRBD1. The CDR3 is 16 residues long. Trimming took 4 bases from V and 2 from J; bases not matched to a gene: 9. Germline-derived CDR1 and CDR2 are MNHEY and SMNVEV (reference sequence). The CDR3 DNA sequence: TGTGCCAGCAGTTCCTTCGACAGGGGATGGCAAGAGACCCAGTACTTC. Residues: CASSSFDRGWQETQYF.

This clonotype occurred many times. V gene TRBV24-1 combines with J gene TRBJ1-2, with 7 bases lining up with TRBD1. The CDR3 loop spans 12 amino acids. Germline V gene data show CDR1 as KGHDR and CDR2 as SFDVKD. V trimming: 4 bases; J trimming: 8 bases; junction bases outside the gene matches: 3. The CDR3 reads CATSDTGAGYTF. The CDR3 DNA follows: TGTGCCACCAGTGACACAGGGGCCGGCTACACCTTC.

A few counts support this clonotype. The V call is TRBV2, the J call TRBJ2-1; D ambiguous. Germline V gives CDR1 SNHLY, CDR2 FYNNEI. The CDR3 spans 14 residues. Trimming shortened V by 3 bases and J by 2 bases, and 8 bases separated the two germline ends. The CDR3 spells CASSEGSAYNEQFF. The CDR3 DNA follows: TGTGCCAGCAGTGAGGGGTCGGCCTACAATGAGCAGTTCTTC.

This clonotype was observed a handful of times. V is TRBV28 and J is TRBJ2-6; tentative D call: TRBD2 (7 bases). The CDR3 is made up of 16 amino acids. Germline V lookup: CDR1 MDHEN, CDR2 SYDVKM. Trimming shortened V by 4 bases and J by 3 bases, and 13 bases separated the two germline ends. CDR3 in amino acids: CASSSGGRGGANVLTF. The CDR3 bases are TGTGCCAGCAGTTCGGGGGGCCGAGGTGGGGCCAACGTCCTGACTTTC.

This clonotype occurred a few times. The rearrangement uses TRBV25-1 and TRBJ1-1; 7 positions match TRBD1. The germline CDR1 and CDR2 sequences are MGHDK and SYGVNS. The V segment lost 5 bases and the J segment 4 bases; nucleotides outside the gene matches: 10. CDR3 length equals 15 residues. The CDR3 bases are TGTGCCAGCAGTTTAAACAGGGGCCGGGTCACTGAAGCTTTCTTT. Amino acids: CASSLNRGRVTEAFF.

This clonotype showed up many times. The J gene is TRBJ1-6, the V gene TRBV11-2, with D tentatively TRBD1 (5 bases). Trimming left V 1 base short and J 9 bases short, with 10 bases between. The CDR3 is 14 amino acids. Germline V gene data show CDR1 as SGHAT and CDR2 as FQNNGV. The CDR3 DNA is TGTGCCAGCAGCTTAGCGCAGGGAAGTTCACCCCTCCACTTT. Its translation: CASSLAQGSSPLHF. The full variable domain, with the rest looked up from reference TRBV11-2 and TRBJ1-6, is EAGVAQSPRYKIIEKRQSVAFWCNPISGHATLYWYQQILGQGPKLLIQFQNNGVVDDSQLPKDRFSAERLKGVDSTLKIQPAKLEDSAVYLCASSLAQGSSPLHFGNGTRLTVT.

This clonotype showed up many times. The V call is TRBV28, the J call TRBJ1-2; 12 nucleotides match TRBD1. The CDR3 extends over 16 amino acids. Per the germline V gene, CDR1 is MDHEN and CDR2 is SYDVKM. Trimming at V came to 5 bases and at J to 4 bases, leaving 8 bases not matched to a gene. The CDR3 sequence: CASSTPWDRGPYGYTF. DNA for the CDR3: TGTGCCAGCAGTACCCCGTGGGACAGGGGGCCCTATGGCTACACCTTC.

This clonotype came up many times. The rearrangement joins TRBV10-3 to TRBJ1-1; possible D gene TRBD1, 6 bases. CDR1 ENHRY and CDR2 SYGVKD come from the germline V gene. The germline V and J ends were trimmed by 6 bases and 3 bases, with 11 bases remaining between them. The CDR3 contains 13 residues. The CDR3 DNA reads as TGTGCCATCAGGACACAGGGAGACACTGAAGCTTTCTTT. Its translation is CAIRTQGDTEAFF.